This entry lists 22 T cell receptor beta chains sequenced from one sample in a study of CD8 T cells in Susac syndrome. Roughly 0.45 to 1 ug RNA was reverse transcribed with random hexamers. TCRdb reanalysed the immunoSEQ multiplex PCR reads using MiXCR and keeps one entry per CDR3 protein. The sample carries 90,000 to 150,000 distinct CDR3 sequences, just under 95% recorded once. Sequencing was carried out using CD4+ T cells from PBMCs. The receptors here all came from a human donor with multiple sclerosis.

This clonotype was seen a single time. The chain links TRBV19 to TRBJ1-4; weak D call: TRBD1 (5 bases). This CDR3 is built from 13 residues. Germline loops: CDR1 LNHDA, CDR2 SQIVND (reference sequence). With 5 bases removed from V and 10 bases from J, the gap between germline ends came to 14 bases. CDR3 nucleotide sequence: TGTGCCAGTAGTGACAGTTACCTCGTAAAACTGTTTTTT. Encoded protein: CASSDSYLVKLFF.

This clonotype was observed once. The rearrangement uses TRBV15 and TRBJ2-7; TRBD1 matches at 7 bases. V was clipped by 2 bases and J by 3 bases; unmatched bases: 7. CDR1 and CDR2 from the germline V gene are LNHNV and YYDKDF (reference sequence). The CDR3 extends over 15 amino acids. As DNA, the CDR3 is TGTGCCACCAGCAGATCCCGGGACAGAATCTACGAGCAGTACTTC. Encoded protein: CATSRSRDRIYEQYF.

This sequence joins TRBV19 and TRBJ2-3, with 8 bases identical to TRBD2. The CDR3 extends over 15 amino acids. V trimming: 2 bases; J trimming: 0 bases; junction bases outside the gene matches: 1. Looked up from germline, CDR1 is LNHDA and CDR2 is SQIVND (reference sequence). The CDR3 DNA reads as TGTGCCAGTAGTATATCTAGCGGGAGCACAGATACGCAGTATTTT. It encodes CASSISSGSTDTQYF.

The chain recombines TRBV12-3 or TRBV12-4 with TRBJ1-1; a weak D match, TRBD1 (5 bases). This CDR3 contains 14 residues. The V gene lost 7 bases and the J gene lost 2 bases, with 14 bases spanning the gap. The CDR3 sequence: CASTPGQPNTEAFF. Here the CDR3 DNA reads TGTGCCAGCACCCCGGGGCAGCCAAACACTGAAGCTTTCTTT.

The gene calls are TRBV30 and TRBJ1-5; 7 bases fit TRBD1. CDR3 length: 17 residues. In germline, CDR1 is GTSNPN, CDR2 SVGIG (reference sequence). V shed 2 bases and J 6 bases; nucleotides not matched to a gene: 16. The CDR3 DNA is TGTGCCTGGAGTCCACGACGACCTGGGACAGTCAGTCAGCCCCAGCATTTT. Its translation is CAWSPRRPGTVSQPQHF.

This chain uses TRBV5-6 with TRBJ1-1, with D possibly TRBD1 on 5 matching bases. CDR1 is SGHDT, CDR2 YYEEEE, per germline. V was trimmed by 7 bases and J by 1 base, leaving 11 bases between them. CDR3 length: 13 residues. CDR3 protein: CASCRGANTEAFF. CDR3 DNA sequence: TGTGCCAGCTGTAGGGGCGCGAACACTGAAGCTTTCTTT.

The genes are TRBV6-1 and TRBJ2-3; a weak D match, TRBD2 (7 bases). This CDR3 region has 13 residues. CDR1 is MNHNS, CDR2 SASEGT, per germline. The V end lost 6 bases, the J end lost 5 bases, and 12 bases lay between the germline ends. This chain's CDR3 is CASSPRGGDTQYF. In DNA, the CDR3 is TGTGCCAGCAGCCCTAGGGGGGGAGATACGCAGTATTTT.

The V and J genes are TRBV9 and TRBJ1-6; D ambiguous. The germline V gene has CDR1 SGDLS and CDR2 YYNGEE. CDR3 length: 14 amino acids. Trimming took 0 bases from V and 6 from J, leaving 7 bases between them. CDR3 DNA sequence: TGTGCCAGCAGCGTAGTCCAGACTAATTCACCCCTCCACTTT. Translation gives CASSVVQTNSPLHF.

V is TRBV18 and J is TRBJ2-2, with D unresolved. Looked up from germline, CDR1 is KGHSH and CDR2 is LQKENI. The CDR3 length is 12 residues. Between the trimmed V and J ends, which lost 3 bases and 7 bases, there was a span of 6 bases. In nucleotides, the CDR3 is TGTGCCAGCTCACCTGACGGCGGGGAGCTGTTTTTT. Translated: CASSPDGGELFF.

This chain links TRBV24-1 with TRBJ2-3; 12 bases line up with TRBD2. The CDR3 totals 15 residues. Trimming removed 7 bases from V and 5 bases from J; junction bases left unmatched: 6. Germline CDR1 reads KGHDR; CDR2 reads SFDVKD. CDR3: CATSSSGGAVDTQYF. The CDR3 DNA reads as TGTGCCACCAGCTCTAGCGGGGGGGCCGTAGATACGCAGTATTTT.

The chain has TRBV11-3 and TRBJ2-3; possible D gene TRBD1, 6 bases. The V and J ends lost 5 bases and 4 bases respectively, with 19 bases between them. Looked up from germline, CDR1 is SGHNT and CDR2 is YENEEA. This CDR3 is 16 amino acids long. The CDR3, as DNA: TGTGCCAGCAGCCCGGACAGTGCGAAGCCAGCAGATACGCAGTATTTT. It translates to CASSPDSAKPADTQYF.

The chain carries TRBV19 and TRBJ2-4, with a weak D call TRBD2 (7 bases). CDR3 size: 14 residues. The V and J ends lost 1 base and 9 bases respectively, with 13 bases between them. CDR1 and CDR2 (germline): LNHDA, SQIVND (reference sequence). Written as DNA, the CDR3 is TGTGCCAGTAGTATAGTAGGGGGGGCAAGCATTCAGTACTTC. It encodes CASSIVGGASIQYF.

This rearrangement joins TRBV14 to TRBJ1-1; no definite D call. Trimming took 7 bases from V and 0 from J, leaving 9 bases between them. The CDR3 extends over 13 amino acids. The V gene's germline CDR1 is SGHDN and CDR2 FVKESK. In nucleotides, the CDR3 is TGTGCCAGCACGGGGAATATGAACACTGAAGCTTTCTTT. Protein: CASTGNMNTEAFF.

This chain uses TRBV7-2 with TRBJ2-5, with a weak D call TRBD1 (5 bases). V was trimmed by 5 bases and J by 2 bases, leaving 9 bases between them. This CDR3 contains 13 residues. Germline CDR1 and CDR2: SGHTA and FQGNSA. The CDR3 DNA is TGTGCCAGCAGCGGGGCCTTGCAAGAGACCCAGTACTTC. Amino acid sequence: CASSGALQETQYF.

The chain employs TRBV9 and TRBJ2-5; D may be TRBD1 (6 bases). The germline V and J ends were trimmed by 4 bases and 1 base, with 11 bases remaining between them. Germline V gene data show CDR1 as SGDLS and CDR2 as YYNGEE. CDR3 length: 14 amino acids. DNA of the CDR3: TGTGCCAGCAGCCCTTCGGACAGCCAAGAGACCCAGTACTTC. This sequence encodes CASSPSDSQETQYF. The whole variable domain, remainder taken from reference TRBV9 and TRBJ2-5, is DSGVTQTPKHLITATGQRVTLRCSPRSGDLSVYWYQQSLDQGLQFLIQYYNGEERAKGNILERFSAQQFPDLHSELNLSSLELGDSALYFCASSPSDSQETQYFGPGTRLLVL.

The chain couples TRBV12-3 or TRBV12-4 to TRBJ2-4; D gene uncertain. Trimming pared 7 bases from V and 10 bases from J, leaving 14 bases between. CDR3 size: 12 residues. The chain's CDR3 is CASTSPVGIQYF. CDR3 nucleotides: TGTGCCAGCACCTCACCAGTGGGAATTCAGTACTTC.

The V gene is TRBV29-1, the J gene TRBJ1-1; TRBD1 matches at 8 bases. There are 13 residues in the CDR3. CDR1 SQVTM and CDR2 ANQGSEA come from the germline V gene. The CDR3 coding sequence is TGCAGGATTAACAGGGGGTCGGACACTGAAGCTTTCTTT. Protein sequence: CRINRGSDTEAFF.

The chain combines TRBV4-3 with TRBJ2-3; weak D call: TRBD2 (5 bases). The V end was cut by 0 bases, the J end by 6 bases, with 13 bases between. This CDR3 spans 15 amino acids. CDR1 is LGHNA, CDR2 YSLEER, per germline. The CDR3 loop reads CASSQDRAGVDTQYF. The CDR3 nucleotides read TGCGCCAGCAGCCAAGATCGGGCCGGGGTTGATACGCAGTATTTT.

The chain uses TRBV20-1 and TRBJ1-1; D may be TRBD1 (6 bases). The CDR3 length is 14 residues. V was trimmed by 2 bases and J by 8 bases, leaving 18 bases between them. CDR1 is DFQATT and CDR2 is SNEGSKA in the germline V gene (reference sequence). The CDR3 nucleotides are TGCAGTGCTAGACAGGGGACGGGGGGTAGGGAAGCTTTCTTT. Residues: CSARQGTGGREAFF.

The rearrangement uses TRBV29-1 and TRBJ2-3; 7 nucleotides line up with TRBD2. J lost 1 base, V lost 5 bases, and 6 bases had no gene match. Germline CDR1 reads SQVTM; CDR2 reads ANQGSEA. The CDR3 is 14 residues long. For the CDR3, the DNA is TGCAGCGTTATTAGGAGCGGGGGCACAGATACGCAGTATTTT. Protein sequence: CSVIRSGGTDTQYF.

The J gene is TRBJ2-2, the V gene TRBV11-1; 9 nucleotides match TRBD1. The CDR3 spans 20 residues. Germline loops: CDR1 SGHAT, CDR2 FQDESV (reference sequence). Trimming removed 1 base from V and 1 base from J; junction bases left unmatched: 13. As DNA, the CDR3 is TGTGCCAGCAGCTTAGTCCTGCCGGGACAGGGCTTTCGGAACACCGGGGAGCTGTTTTTT. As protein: CASSLVLPGQGFRNTGELFF.

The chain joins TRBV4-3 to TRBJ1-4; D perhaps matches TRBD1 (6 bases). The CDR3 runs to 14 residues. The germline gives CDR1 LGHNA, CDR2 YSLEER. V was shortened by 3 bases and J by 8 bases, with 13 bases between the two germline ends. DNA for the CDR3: TGCGCCAGCAGCCACCCAGGGGTGGGAGAAAAACTGTTTTTT. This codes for CASSHPGVGEKLFF.